These T cell receptor beta chains were read from a single sample in a study of T-cell reconstitution after alpha-beta-depleted transplantation in children. In TCRdb, the PCR reads were re-called with MiXCR into one record per CDR3 protein. The sample includes roughly 570,000 distinct CDR3 sequences, roughly 27% seen only once; the top ten take under 45%. The sample consisted of PBMCs, taken before TCRalphabeta/CD19-depleted stem cell transplant. The source of these receptors is a boy younger than two with Wiskott-Aldrich syndrome, due to receive a stem cell transplant. The CDR3 runs from the conserved cysteine through the conserved F or W. A D gene is named only where the DNA matches it firmly. Some rows mark clone size as missing; the rest say once, few, many or name a class of expanded clone.

CDR3aa: CASYSKGRDHGYTF
CDR3nt: TGTGCCAGCTACTCAAAGGGCAGGGACCATGGCTACACCTTC
v_gene: TRBV28
abundance: few
d_gene: -
j_gene: TRBJ1-2

CDR3aa: CASSLLGASGANVLTF
CDR3nt: TGTGCCAGCAGTTTATTGGGGGCCTCTGGGGCCAACGTCCTGACTTTC
v_gene: TRBV27
abundance: few
d_gene: -
j_gene: TRBJ2-6

CDR3aa: CASSHEIRQSQETQYF
CDR3nt: TGCGCCAGCAGCCACGAGATCCGACAGAGCCAAGAGACCCAGTACTTC
v_gene: TRBV4-1
abundance: few
d_gene: -
j_gene: TRBJ2-5

CDR3aa: CAISGTGDQGGELFF
CDR3nt: TGTGCCATCAGTGGTACAGGGGACCAGGGCGGGGAGCTGTTTTTT
v_gene: TRBV10-3
abundance: few
d_gene: TRBD1
j_gene: TRBJ2-2

CDR3aa: CASSFQLPKHGTQYF
CDR3nt: TGTGCCAGCAGTTTCCAGCTCCCAAAACACGGGACCCAGTACTTC
v_gene: TRBV28
abundance: -
d_gene: -
j_gene: TRBJ2-5

CDR3aa: CASSPRDRGNTEAFF
CDR3nt: TGTGCCAGCAGCCCCCGGGACAGGGGGAACACTGAAGCTTTCTTT
v_gene: TRBV7-9
abundance: -
d_gene: TRBD1
j_gene: TRBJ1-1

CDR3aa: CASSSNRGYPYEQYF
CDR3nt: TGTGCCAGCAGCTCGAACAGGGGGTATCCCTACGAGCAGTACTTC
v_gene: TRBV11-2
abundance: -
d_gene: TRBD1
j_gene: TRBJ2-7

CDR3aa: CASSPRETSYKQYF
CDR3nt: TGTGCCAGCTCACCACGGGAGACTAGCTATAAGCAGTACTTC
v_gene: TRBV18
abundance: -
d_gene: TRBD2
j_gene: TRBJ2-7

CDR3aa: CASSESDVYGGPDTQYF
CDR3nt: TGCGCCAGCAGTGAGTCGGACGTGTATGGAGGCCCAGATACGCAGTATTTT
v_gene: TRBV10-2
abundance: -
d_gene: -
j_gene: TRBJ2-3

CDR3aa: CASSKARSNQPQHF
CDR3nt: TGTGCCAGCAGCAAAGCCAGGAGCAATCAGCCCCAGCATTTT
v_gene: TRBV21-1
abundance: -
d_gene: -
j_gene: TRBJ1-5

CDR3aa: CASQAGGSYNEQFF
CDR3nt: TGTGCCAGCCAAGCGGGAGGGTCCTACAATGAGCAGTTCTTC
v_gene: TRBV12-3/TRBV12-4
abundance: few
d_gene: TRBD2
j_gene: TRBJ2-1

CDR3aa: CASSYPSGTGVGEQYF
CDR3nt: TGTGCCAGCAGTTACCCATCCGGGACAGGGGTGGGGGAGCAGTACTTC
v_gene: TRBV6-5
abundance: -
d_gene: TRBD1
j_gene: TRBJ2-7

CDR3aa: CASSTLPGTINYGYTF
CDR3nt: TGCGCCAGCAGCACCTTACCGGGGACCATTAACTATGGCTACACCTTC
v_gene: TRBV5-1
abundance: -
d_gene: -
j_gene: TRBJ1-2

CDR3aa: CASRYRVAGELFF
CDR3nt: TGTGCCAGCAGGTACAGGGTTGCCGGGGAGCTGTTTTTT
v_gene: TRBV2
abundance: few
d_gene: -
j_gene: TRBJ2-2

CDR3aa: CASSQGLAGVHEQYF
CDR3nt: TGTGCCAGCAGCCAGGGACTAGCGGGAGTCCACGAGCAGTACTTC
v_gene: TRBV7-3
abundance: few
d_gene: TRBD2
j_gene: TRBJ2-7

CDR3aa: CATTEIRDGNQPQHF
CDR3nt: TGTGCCACAACGGAGATTCGAGACGGCAATCAGCCCCAGCATTTT
v_gene: TRBV9
abundance: few
d_gene: -
j_gene: TRBJ1-5

CDR3aa: CSARDRAGKGEQYF
CDR3nt: TGCAGTGCTAGAGATCGGGCAGGGAAAGGCGAGCAGTACTTC
v_gene: TRBV20-1
abundance: -
d_gene: -
j_gene: TRBJ2-7

CDR3aa: CSAHPDRIGTYEQYF
CDR3nt: TGCAGTGCTCATCCGGACAGGATTGGTACCTACGAGCAGTACTTC
v_gene: TRBV20-1
abundance: -
d_gene: TRBD1
j_gene: TRBJ2-7

CDR3aa: CAISEWGDNEQFF
CDR3nt: TGTGCCATCAGTGAATGGGGGGACAATGAGCAGTTCTTC
v_gene: TRBV10-3
abundance: -
d_gene: -
j_gene: TRBJ2-1

CDR3aa: CASRSPGLAGKNEQFF
CDR3nt: TGTGCCAGCAGGTCACCGGGACTAGCGGGTAAGAATGAGCAGTTCTTC
v_gene: TRBV12-3/TRBV12-4
abundance: -
d_gene: TRBD2
j_gene: TRBJ2-1

CDR3aa: CASSWGQGGYEQYF
CDR3nt: TGTGCCAGCAGTTGGGGACAGGGGGGTTACGAGCAGTACTTC
v_gene: TRBV27
abundance: few
d_gene: TRBD1
j_gene: TRBJ2-7

CDR3aa: CASSVSSRTGQETQYF
CDR3nt: TGTGCCAGCAGCGTTAGCTCCAGGACAGGACAAGAGACCCAGTACTTC
v_gene: TRBV9
abundance: -
d_gene: TRBD1
j_gene: TRBJ2-5

CDR3aa: CSATPALSNQPQHF
CDR3nt: TGCAGTGCTACCCCTGCCCTTAGCAATCAGCCCCAGCATTTT
v_gene: TRBV20-1
abundance: once
d_gene: -
j_gene: TRBJ1-5

CDR3aa: CSTIPGLNTDTQYF
CDR3nt: TGCAGCACCATTCCAGGGCTCAACACAGATACGCAGTATTTT
v_gene: TRBV29-1
abundance: few
d_gene: -
j_gene: TRBJ2-3

CDR3aa: CASSPKPGRVGDTQYF
CDR3nt: TGTGCCAGCAGCCCTAAACCCGGCAGGGTCGGAGATACGCAGTATTTT
v_gene: TRBV7-3
abundance: -
d_gene: -
j_gene: TRBJ2-3

CDR3aa: CSAPGADDSPLHF
CDR3nt: TGCAGTGCTCCGGGGGCGGACGATTCACCCCTCCACTTT
v_gene: TRBV20-1
abundance: -
d_gene: -
j_gene: TRBJ1-6

CDR3aa: CASSLGGTASVEQYF
CDR3nt: TGCGCCAGCAGCTTGGGAGGGACAGCCTCGGTCGAGCAGTACTTC
v_gene: TRBV5-1
abundance: -
d_gene: TRBD1
j_gene: TRBJ2-7

CDR3aa: CSAREGLVYEQYF
CDR3nt: TGCAGTGCTAGAGAGGGACTAGTGTACGAGCAGTACTTC
v_gene: TRBV20-1
abundance: -
d_gene: TRBD2
j_gene: TRBJ2-7

CDR3aa: CASSTPTRGEGGTEAFF
CDR3nt: TGTGCCAGCAGCACACCGACACGAGGGGAAGGGGGCACTGAAGCTTTCTTT
v_gene: TRBV13
abundance: few
d_gene: -
j_gene: TRBJ1-1

CDR3aa: CASSLQGAWTEAFF
CDR3nt: TGTGCCAGCAGTTTACAAGGGGCGTGGACTGAAGCTTTCTTT
v_gene: TRBV27
abundance: -
d_gene: -
j_gene: TRBJ1-1

CDR3aa: CATTLGTYNEQFF
CDR3nt: TGTGCCACCACCCTCGGGACCTACAATGAGCAGTTCTTC
v_gene: TRBV15
abundance: -
d_gene: -
j_gene: TRBJ2-1

CDR3aa: CASSQGGTARTDTQYF
CDR3nt: TGCGCCAGCAGCCAAGGGGGAACCGCCCGCACAGATACGCAGTATTTT
v_gene: TRBV4-1
abundance: -
d_gene: -
j_gene: TRBJ2-3

CDR3aa: CASSFTTSGENEQFF
CDR3nt: TGTGCCAGCAGTTTTACGACTAGCGGGGAAAATGAGCAGTTCTTC
v_gene: TRBV12-3/TRBV12-4
abundance: few
d_gene: TRBD2
j_gene: TRBJ2-1

CDR3aa: CASSLDYAKETQYF
CDR3nt: TGCGCCAGCAGCTTGGACTATGCTAAGGAGACCCAGTACTTC
v_gene: TRBV5-1
abundance: few
d_gene: -
j_gene: TRBJ2-5

CDR3aa: CATSRDRGAEQYF
CDR3nt: TGTGCCACCAGCAGAGATCGGGGAGCAGAGCAGTACTTC
v_gene: TRBV15
abundance: -
d_gene: -
j_gene: TRBJ2-7

CDR3aa: CATSRDLAGFGSGYTF
CDR3nt: TGTGCCACCAGCAGAGATCTCGCAGGGTTCGGGAGCGGCTACACCTTC
v_gene: TRBV15
abundance: -
d_gene: -
j_gene: TRBJ1-2

CDR3aa: CSARDGGRALYEQYF
CDR3nt: TGCAGTGCTAGAGATGGGGGCAGGGCCCTCTACGAGCAGTACTTC
v_gene: TRBV20-1
abundance: few
d_gene: -
j_gene: TRBJ2-7

CDR3aa: CASSSNRPGLAGVPYNEQFF
CDR3nt: TGCGCCAGCAGCTCCAACCGTCCGGGACTAGCGGGAGTCCCCTACAATGAGCAGTTCTTC
v_gene: TRBV5-1
abundance: few
d_gene: TRBD2
j_gene: TRBJ2-1

CDR3aa: CASSRPPESVQIYEQYF
CDR3nt: TGTGCCAGCAGCAGACCCCCTGAGTCGGTACAAATCTACGAGCAGTACTTC
v_gene: TRBV21-1
abundance: few
d_gene: -
j_gene: TRBJ2-7

CDR3aa: CASSLRLYRVNTEAFF
CDR3nt: TGCGCCAGCAGCTTAAGACTCTACAGGGTGAACACTGAAGCTTTCTTT
v_gene: TRBV5-1
abundance: few
d_gene: -
j_gene: TRBJ1-1

CDR3aa: CAISETSGSRTGELFF
CDR3nt: TGTGCCATCAGTGAGACTAGCGGGAGTCGAACCGGGGAGCTGTTTTTT
v_gene: TRBV10-3
abundance: -
d_gene: TRBD2
j_gene: TRBJ2-2

CDR3aa: CASRGMPNTEAFF
CDR3nt: TGTGCCAGCAGAGGAATGCCGAACACTGAAGCTTTCTTT
v_gene: TRBV28
abundance: -
d_gene: -
j_gene: TRBJ1-1